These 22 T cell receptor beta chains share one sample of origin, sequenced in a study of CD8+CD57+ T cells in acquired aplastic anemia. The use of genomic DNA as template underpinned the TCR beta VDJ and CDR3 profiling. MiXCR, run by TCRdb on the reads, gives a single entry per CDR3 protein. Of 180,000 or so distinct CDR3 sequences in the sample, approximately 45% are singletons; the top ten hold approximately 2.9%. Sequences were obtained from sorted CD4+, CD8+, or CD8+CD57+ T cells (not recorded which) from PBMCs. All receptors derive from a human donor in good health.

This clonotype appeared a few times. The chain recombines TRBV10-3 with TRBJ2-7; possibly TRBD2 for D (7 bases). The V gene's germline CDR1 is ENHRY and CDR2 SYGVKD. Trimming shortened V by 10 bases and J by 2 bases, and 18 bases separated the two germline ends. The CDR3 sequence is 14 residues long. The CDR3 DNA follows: TGTGCCACCTCCTATAAGGGGGGGCCCTACGAGCAGTACTTC. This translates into CATSYKGGPYEQYF.

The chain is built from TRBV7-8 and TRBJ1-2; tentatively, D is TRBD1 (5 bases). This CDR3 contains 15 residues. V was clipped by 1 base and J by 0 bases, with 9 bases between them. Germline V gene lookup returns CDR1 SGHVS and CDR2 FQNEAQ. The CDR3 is CASSLGDGANYGYTF. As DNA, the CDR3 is TGTGCCAGCAGCTTAGGGGACGGAGCTAACTATGGCTACACCTTC.

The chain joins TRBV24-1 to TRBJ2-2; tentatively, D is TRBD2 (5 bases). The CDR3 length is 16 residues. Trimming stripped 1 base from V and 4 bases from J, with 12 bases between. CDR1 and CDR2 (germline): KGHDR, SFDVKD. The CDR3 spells CATSDLEGRGTGELFF. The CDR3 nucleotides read TGTGCCACCAGTGATTTAGAGGGTCGGGGCACCGGGGAGCTGTTTTTT.

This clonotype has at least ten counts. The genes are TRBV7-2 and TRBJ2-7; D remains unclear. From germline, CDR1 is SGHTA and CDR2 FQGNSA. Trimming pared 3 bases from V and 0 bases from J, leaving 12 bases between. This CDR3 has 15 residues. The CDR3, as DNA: TGTGCCAGCAGCTTTTCGGTCAAAAGCTCCTACGAGCAGTACTTC. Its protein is CASSFSVKSSYEQYF.

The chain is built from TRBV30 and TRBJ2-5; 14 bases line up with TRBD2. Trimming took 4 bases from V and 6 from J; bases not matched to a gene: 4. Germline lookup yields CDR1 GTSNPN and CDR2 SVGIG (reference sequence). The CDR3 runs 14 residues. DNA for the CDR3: TGTGCCTGGACCAGGACTAGCGGGAGGCAGACCCAGTACTTC. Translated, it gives CAWTRTSGRQTQYF. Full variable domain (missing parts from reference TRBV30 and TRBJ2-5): SQTIHQWPATLVQPVGSPLSLECTVEGTSNPNLYWYRQAAGRGLQLLFYSVGIGQISSEVPQNLSASRPQDRQFILSSKKLLLSDSGFYLCAWTRTSGRQTQYFGPGTRLLVL.

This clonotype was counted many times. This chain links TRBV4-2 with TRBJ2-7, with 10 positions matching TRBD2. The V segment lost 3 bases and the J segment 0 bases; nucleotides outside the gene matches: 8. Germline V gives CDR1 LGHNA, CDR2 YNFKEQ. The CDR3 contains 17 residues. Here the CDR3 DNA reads TGTGCCAGCAGCCACCTATCTAGCGGGGGATCCTCCTACGAGCAGTACTTC. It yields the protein CASSHLSSGGSSYEQYF.

This CDR3 is CASSPVGIYQETQYF. The CDR3 DNA reads TGTGCCAGTAGTCCGGTCGGGATTTACCAAGAGACCCAGTACTTC. The J gene is TRBJ2-5, the V gene TRBV19; tentatively, D is TRBD2 (5 bases). Trimming cost V 5 bases and J 0 bases, with 13 bases left between them. Per the germline V gene, CDR1 is LNHDA and CDR2 is SQIVND (reference sequence). This CDR3 has 15 residues.

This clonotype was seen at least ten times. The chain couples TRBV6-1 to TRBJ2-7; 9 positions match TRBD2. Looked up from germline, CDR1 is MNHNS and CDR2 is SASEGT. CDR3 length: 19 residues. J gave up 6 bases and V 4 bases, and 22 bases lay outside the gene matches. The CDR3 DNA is TGTGCCAGCAGTGCCGGCGGGGGGGGCTCTTGGAGTGAAGCGGGCGAGCAGTACTTC. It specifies CASSAGGGGSWSEAGEQYF.

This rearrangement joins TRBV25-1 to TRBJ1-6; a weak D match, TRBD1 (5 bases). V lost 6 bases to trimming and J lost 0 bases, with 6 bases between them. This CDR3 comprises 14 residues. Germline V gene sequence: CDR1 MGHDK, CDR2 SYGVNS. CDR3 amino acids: CASRQDSYNSPLHF. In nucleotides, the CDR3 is TGTGCCAGCAGACAGGACTCCTATAATTCACCCCTCCACTTT.

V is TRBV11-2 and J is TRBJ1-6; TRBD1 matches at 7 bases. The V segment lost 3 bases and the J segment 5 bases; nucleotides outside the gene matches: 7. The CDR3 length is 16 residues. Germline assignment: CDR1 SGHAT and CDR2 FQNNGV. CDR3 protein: CASSLTGLNNNSPLHF. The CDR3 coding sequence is TGTGCCAGCAGCTTGACAGGGCTCAACAATAATTCACCCCTCCACTTT. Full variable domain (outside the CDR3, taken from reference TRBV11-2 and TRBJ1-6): EAGVAQSPRYKIIEKRQSVAFWCNPISGHATLYWYQQILGQGPKLLIQFQNNGVVDDSQLPKDRFSAERLKGVDSTLKIQPAKLEDSAVYLCASSLTGLNNNSPLHFGNGTRLTVT.

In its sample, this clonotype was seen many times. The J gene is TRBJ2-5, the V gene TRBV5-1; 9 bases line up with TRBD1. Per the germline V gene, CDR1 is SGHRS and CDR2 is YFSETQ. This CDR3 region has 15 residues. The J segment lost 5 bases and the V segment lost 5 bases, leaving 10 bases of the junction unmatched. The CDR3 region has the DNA TGCGCCAGCAGGGCTTCCGGGACAGGGACCGAGACCCAGTACTTC. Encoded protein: CASRASGTGTETQYF.

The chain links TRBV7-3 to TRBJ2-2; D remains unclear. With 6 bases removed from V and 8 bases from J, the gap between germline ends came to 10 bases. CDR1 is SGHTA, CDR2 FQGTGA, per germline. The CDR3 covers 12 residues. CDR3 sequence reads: CASRAPVGELFF. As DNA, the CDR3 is TGTGCCAGCAGAGCCCCAGTAGGGGAGCTGTTTTTT.

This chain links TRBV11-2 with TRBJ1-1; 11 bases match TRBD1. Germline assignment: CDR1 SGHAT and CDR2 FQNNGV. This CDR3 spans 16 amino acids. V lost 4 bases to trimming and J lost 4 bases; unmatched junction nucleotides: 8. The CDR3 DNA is TGTGCCAGCAGCTCTACCGGGACAGGGGGGGTCACTGAAGCTTTCTTT. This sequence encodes CASSSTGTGGVTEAFF.

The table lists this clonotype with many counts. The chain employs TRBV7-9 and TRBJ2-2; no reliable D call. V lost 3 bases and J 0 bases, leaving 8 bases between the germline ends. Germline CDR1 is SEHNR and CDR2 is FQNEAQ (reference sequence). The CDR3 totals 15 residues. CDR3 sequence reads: CASSFGEANTGELFF. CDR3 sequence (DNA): TGTGCCAGCAGCTTCGGAGAGGCGAACACCGGGGAGCTGTTTTTT.

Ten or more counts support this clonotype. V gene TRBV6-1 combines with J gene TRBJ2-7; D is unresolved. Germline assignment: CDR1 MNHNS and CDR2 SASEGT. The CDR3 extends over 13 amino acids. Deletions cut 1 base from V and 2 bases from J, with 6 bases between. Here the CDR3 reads CASSEGLAYEQYF. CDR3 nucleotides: TGTGCCAGCAGTGAAGGGCTAGCCTACGAGCAGTACTTC.

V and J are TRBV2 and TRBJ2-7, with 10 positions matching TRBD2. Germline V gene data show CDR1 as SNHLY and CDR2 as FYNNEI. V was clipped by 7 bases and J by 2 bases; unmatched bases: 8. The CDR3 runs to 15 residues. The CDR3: CASKNSGGTTYEQYF. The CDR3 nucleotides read TGTGCCAGCAAAAATAGCGGGGGGACAACCTACGAGCAGTACTTC.

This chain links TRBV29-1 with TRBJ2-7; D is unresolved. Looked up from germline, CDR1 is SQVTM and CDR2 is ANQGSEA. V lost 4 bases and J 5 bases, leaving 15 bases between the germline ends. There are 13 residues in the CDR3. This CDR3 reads CSVALNPGDEQYF. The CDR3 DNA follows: TGCAGCGTTGCACTTAACCCTGGGGACGAGCAGTACTTC.

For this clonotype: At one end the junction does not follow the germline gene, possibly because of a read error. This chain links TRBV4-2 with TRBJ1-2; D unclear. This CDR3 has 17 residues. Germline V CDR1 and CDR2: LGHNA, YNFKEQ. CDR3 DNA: TGTGCCGGCAGCCAAGAGGAGCAGCCAAACCCTAACTATGGCTACACCTTC. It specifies CAGSQEEQPNPNYGYTF.

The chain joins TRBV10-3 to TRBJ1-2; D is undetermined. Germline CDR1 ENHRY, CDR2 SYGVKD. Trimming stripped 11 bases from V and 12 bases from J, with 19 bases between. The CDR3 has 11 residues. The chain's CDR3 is CASEGSSGNTF. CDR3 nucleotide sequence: TGTGCCTCTGAAGGGAGCTCTGGAAACACCTTC.

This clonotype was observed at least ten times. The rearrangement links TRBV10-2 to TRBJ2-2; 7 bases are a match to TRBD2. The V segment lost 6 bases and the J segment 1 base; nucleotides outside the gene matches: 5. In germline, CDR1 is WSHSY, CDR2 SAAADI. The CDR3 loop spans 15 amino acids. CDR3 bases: TGCGCCAGCAGAGTGACTAGCCTGAACACCGGGGAGCTGTTTTTT. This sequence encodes CASRVTSLNTGELFF.

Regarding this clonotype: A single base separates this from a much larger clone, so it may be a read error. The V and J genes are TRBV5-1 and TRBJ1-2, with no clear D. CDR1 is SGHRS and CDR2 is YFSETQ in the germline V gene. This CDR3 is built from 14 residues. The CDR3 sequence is CVSSLLASNYGYTF. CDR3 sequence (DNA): TGCGTCAGCAGCTTGCTAGCTTCTAACTATGGCTACACCTTC. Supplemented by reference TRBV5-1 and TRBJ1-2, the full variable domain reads KAGVTQTPRYLIKTRGQQVTLSCSPISGHRSVSWYQQTPGQGLQFLFEYFSETQRNKGNFPGRFSGRQFSNSRSEMNVSTLELGDSALYLCVSSLLASNYGYTFGSGTRLTVV.

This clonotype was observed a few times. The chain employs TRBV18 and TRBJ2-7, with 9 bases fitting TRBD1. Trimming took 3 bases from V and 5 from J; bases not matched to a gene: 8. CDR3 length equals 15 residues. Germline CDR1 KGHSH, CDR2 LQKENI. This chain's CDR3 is CASSPTGTGINEQYF. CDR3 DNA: TGTGCCAGCTCACCGACGGGGACAGGGATCAACGAGCAGTACTTC.